This T cell receptor beta chain originates from a study of T cells in narcolepsy listed by TCRdb under 2018. A note on the overall study: The study enrolled patients with narcolepsy type 1 or type 2 (NT1, NT2) together with healthy control donors. The study sought autoreactive T cells targeting hypocretin neuron self-antigens (hypocretin, TRIB2) in narcolepsy patients, using TCR Vbeta sequencing to track clonotypes in blood and CSF. What the authors observed across the whole study: Plots that compared CSF and blood CD4+ T cell clonotypes from the same patient highlighted HCRT-specific and TRIB2-specific autoreactive clonotypes. According to the report, autoreactive clonotypes were detected serially in the blood of the same patients and of different patients, but not in healthy controls.

Regarding this clone: The antigen it binds to is not known. There are no base qualities to consult, and no much larger clone falls within one base.

According to the germline V gene, CDR1 reads MDHEN and CDR2 reads SYDVKM. The CDR3 sequence holds 17 residues, the cysteine and phenylalanine included. The retained sequence is limited to the CDR3, 51 bases, with the frame set at the first base. The V end loses 6 bases and the J end loses 2 bases, and a stretch of 21 bases separates them. Libraries came from the immunoSEQ multiplex PCR assay. TCRdb retrieved this table from immuneACCESS and kept in-frame rearrangements only. Not all clones are present; in checked studies, unresolved V genes account for under half, and no reason is known for the remainder. The sample data list about 10,000 clones, and 70% to 75% of these were observed just once. In total, the top ten clones hold 22% of the sample. Memory CD8+ T cells were sorted ex vivo from patient blood for TCR Vbeta sequencing and comparison with CSF CD8+ T cells.

Rearrangement joined TRBV28 to TRBJ2-3; perhaps TRBD2 is the D gene, with 5 bases matching. Sequencing was done on a sample of CD45RA- memory CD8+ T cells from PBMCs. The label giving this sample's cell subset or site can be read as: memory T cells sorted ex vivo from peripheral blood. This receptor was taken from a human donor with narcolepsy. The CDR3 amino acid sequence is: CASSLGPGGPHTDTQYF. The bases read TGTGCCAGCAGCTTGGGCCCAGGCGGGCCCCACACAGATACGCAGTATTTT.